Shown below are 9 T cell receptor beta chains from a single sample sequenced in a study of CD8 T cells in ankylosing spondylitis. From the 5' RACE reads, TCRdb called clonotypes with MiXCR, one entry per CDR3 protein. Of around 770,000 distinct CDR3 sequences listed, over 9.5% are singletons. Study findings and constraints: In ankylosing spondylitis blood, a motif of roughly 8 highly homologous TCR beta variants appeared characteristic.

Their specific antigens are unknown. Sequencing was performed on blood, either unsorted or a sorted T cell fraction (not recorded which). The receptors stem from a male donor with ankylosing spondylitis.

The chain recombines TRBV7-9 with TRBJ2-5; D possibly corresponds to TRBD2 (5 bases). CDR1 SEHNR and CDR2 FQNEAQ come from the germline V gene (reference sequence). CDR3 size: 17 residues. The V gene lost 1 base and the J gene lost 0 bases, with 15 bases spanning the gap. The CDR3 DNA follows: TGTGCCAGCAGCTTAGGGAACAGATGGGGAGACCAAGAGACCCAGTACTTC. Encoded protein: CASSLGNRWGDQETQYF.

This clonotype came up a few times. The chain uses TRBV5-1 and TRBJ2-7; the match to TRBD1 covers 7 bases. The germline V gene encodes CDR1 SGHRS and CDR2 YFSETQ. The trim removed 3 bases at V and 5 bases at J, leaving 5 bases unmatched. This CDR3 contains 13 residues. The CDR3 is CASSYDRENEQYF. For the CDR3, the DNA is TGCGCCAGCAGCTATGACAGGGAAAACGAGCAGTACTTC.

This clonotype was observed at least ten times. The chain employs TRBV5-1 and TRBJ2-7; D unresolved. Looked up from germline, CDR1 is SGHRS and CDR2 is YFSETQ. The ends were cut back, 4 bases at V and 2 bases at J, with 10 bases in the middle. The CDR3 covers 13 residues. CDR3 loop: CASSGVSTYEQYF. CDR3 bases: TGCGCCAGCAGCGGTGTTTCCACCTACGAGCAGTACTTC.

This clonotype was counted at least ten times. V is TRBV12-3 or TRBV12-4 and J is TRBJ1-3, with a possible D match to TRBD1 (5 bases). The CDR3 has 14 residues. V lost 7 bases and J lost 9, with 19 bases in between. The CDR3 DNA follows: TGTGCCAGCACCCTTCAGGGATCACTCGGCACCATATATTTT. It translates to CASTLQGSLGTIYF.

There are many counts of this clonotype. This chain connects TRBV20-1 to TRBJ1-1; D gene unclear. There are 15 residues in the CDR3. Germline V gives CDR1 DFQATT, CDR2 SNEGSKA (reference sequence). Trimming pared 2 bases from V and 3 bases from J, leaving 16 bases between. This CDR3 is CSARNPSGPDTEAFF. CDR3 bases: TGCAGTGCTAGAAACCCCTCGGGTCCCGACACTGAAGCTTTCTTT.

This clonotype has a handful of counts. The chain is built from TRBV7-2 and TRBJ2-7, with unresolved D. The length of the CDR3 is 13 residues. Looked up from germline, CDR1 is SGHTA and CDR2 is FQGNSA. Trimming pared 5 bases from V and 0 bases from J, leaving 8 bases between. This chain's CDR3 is CASSPYISYEQYF. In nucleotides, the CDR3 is TGTGCCAGCAGCCCTTATATCTCCTACGAGCAGTACTTC.

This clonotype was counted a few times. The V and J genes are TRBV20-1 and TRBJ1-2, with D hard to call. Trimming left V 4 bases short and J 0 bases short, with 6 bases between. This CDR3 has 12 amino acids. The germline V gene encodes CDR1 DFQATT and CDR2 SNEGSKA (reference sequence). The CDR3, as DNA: TGCAGTGCTACGAGACCTAACTATGGCTACACCTTC. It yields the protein CSATRPNYGYTF.

The CDR3 spells CASSLYRGYQPQHF. The DNA of the CDR3 is TGTGCCAGCAGCTTGTACCGGGGTTATCAGCCCCAGCATTTT. J is TRBJ1-5 and V is TRBV5-6, with unresolved D. Trimming pared 1 base from V and 5 bases from J, leaving 10 bases between. This CDR3 is built from 14 residues. The germline gives CDR1 SGHDT, CDR2 YYEEEE.

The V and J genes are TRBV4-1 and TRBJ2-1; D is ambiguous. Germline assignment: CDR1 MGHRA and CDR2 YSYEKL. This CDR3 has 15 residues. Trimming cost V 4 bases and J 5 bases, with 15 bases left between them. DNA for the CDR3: TGCGCCAGCAGCCCGGTAGGGTCCTTTCACAATGAGCAGTTCTTC. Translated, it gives CASSPVGSFHNEQFF.